The 23 T cell receptor beta chains listed next were all sequenced from one sample in a study of CD8+ T cells in alopecia areata (dated 2018 in TCRdb). The sample's time point label, decoded: around 4 weeks on oral tofacitinib. The sample's treatment or condition label is to be understood as: oral pan-JAK inhibitor, 5-10 mg twice daily. The library was obtained by the immunoSEQ multiplex PCR assay. RNA was extracted from all samples and reverse transcribed into cDNA, which served as template for TCR sequencing. TCRdb stores this immuneACCESS table with in-frame sequences only. Part of the clones is absent; in the studies checked, under half of the shortfall reflects unresolved V genes, and no reason is known for the rest. This sample gives approximately 120,000 clones in total; approximately 57% of them show up just once. The ten biggest clones cover around 6% of the sample. The specimen was CD4+ T cells sorted from blood, collected at week 4, from a patient treated with tofacitinib. The source is a human donor with alopecia areata.

V is TRBV30 and J is TRBJ1-2; D ambiguous. This CDR3 has 11 amino acids. CDR1 and CDR2 from the germline V gene are GTSNPN and SVGIG (reference sequence). V was shortened by 4 bases and J by 0 bases, with 3 bases between the two germline ends. The CDR3 sequence is CAWTANYGYTF. The CDR3 DNA sequence: TGTGCCTGGACAGCTAACTATGGCTACACCTTC.

Only a few counts were recorded for this clone. The gene calls are TRBV15 and TRBJ2-7, with no clear D. The germline V gene has CDR1 LNHNV and CDR2 YYDKDF (reference sequence). The CDR3 spans 12 residues. V was trimmed by 0 bases and J by 5 bases, leaving 5 bases between them. This CDR3 reads CATSRDLNEQYF. CDR3 DNA: TGTGCCACCAGCAGAGATCTCAACGAGCAGTACTTC.

This clone has only a few counts. This chain joins TRBV4-3 and TRBJ2-5; 9 bases match TRBD1. The CDR3 is made up of 16 amino acids. Trimming took 5 bases from V and 5 from J; bases not matched to a gene: 12. The germline V gene encodes CDR1 LGHNA and CDR2 YSLEER. The chain's CDR3 is CASSSNLYRGQETQYF. DNA for the CDR3: TGCGCCAGCAGCTCAAACCTCTACAGGGGGCAGGAGACCCAGTACTTC.

The chain employs TRBV29-1 and TRBJ1-2; D possibly corresponds to TRBD1 (5 bases). This CDR3 has 14 residues. Between the trimmed V and J ends, which lost 6 bases and 4 bases, there was a span of 18 bases. Germline V CDR1 and CDR2: SQVTM, ANQGSEA. The CDR3 DNA follows: TGCAGCGTGACCCCCGGGACCCTAGTCTATGGCTACACCTTC. Its protein is CSVTPGTLVYGYTF.

This clone was picked up a small number of times. J is TRBJ1-2 and V is TRBV29-1; D is unresolved. Germline V CDR1 and CDR2: SQVTM, ANQGSEA. V was trimmed by 3 bases and J by 6 bases, leaving 5 bases between them. This CDR3 region has 10 residues. The CDR3 protein is CSVDIDGYTF. The CDR3 nucleotides read TGCAGCGTTGACATCGATGGCTACACCTTC.

The chain is built from TRBV29-1 and TRBJ2-1; perhaps TRBD1 as D (6 bases). V dropped 6 bases and J dropped 9 bases, with 9 bases sitting between them. This CDR3 is built from 10 residues. The V gene's germline CDR1 is SQVTM and CDR2 ANQGSEA. CDR3 amino acids: CSVPGAEQFF. The CDR3 DNA is TGCAGCGTGCCAGGGGCTGAGCAGTTCTTC.

This clone was observed a few times. The V and J genes are TRBV6-5 and TRBJ1-1; D is uncertain. The V end was cut by 5 bases, the J end by 5 bases, with 6 bases between. Germline-derived CDR1 and CDR2 are MNHEY and SVGAGI. This CDR3 is built from 11 residues. The CDR3, as DNA: TGTGCCAGCAGTACGGAAACTGAAGCTTTCTTT. The encoded protein is CASSTETEAFF.

The chain couples TRBV19 to TRBJ2-7; D gene uncertain. The CDR3 has 12 residues. Germline loops: CDR1 LNHDA, CDR2 SQIVND (reference sequence). V was pared by 11 bases and J by 4 bases, with 15 bases between. The CDR3 region is CAGSKTKYEQYF. The DNA of the CDR3 is TGTGCCGGCTCCAAAACCAAATACGAGCAGTACTTC.

This chain links TRBV7-6 with TRBJ1-6; 7 nucleotides match TRBD1. Trimming at V came to 5 bases and at J to 5 bases, leaving 3 bases not matched to a gene. Per germline, CDR1 SGHVS and CDR2 FNYEAQ. The CDR3 spans 14 residues. The CDR3 DNA reads as TGTGCCAGCAGCCGGGACAGAGATAATTCACCCCTCCACTTT. It codes for CASSRDRDNSPLHF.

This chain uses TRBV11-2 with TRBJ2-2, with TRBD2 identical over 7 bases. The CDR3 sequence is 13 residues long. Germline-derived CDR1 and CDR2 are SGHAT and FQNNGV. V lost 8 bases, J lost 6 bases, and 6 bases stayed unmatched. As DNA, the CDR3 is TGTGCCAGCCGACGGGGGGTGGCCGGGGAGCTGTTTTTT. This gives the protein CASRRGVAGELFF.

The rearrangement links TRBV5-4 to TRBJ2-1; TRBD2 aligns across 9 bases. The V segment lost 4 bases and the J segment 8 bases; nucleotides outside the gene matches: 4. Germline V gene sequence: CDR1 SGHNT, CDR2 YYREEE (reference sequence). This CDR3 has 13 residues. The CDR3 region is CASSPWTSDEQFF. The CDR3, as DNA: TGTGCCAGCAGCCCTTGGACTAGCGATGAGCAGTTCTTC.

This chain connects TRBV5-6 to TRBJ1-5; no firm D call. CDR3 length: 14 amino acids. The germline V gene has CDR1 SGHDT and CDR2 YYEEEE. V gave up 0 bases and J gave up 4 bases, with 8 bases separating them. Here the CDR3 reads CASSLGQDNQPQHF. The CDR3, as DNA: TGTGCCAGCAGCTTGGGTCAGGATAATCAGCCCCAGCATTTT.

The genes are TRBV7-2 and TRBJ2-7; 7 bases agree with TRBD2. The ends lost 6 bases at V and 0 bases at J; junction bases unmatched: 8. This CDR3 is built from 15 residues. The germline CDR1 and CDR2 sequences are SGHTA and FQGNSA. The CDR3 nucleotides read TGTGCCAGCAGTCCAGACAGCGGGGTCTCCTACGAGCAGTACTTC. It yields the protein CASSPDSGVSYEQYF.

In its sample, this clone was seen once. The chain recombines TRBV7-9 with TRBJ1-2; D is unclear. Trimming removed 5 bases at V and 3 bases at J, with 7 bases between. From germline, CDR1 is SEHNR and CDR2 FQNEAQ (reference sequence). This CDR3 is built from 12 residues. The CDR3 coding sequence is TGTGCCAGCAGCCTCGCGGACTATGGCTACACCTTC. Its translation is CASSLADYGYTF.

The gene calls are TRBV28 and TRBJ1-2; D gene ambiguous. The CDR3 runs to 14 residues. Germline lookup yields CDR1 MDHEN and CDR2 SYDVKM. Trimming took off 2 bases at V and 8 bases at J, with 15 bases between the two ends. CDR3 coding DNA: TGTGCCAGCAGTTTACGAGGTCCAGCACGGGGCTACACCTTC. It translates to CASSLRGPARGYTF.

Points on this clone: The same CDR3 also results from other DNA sequences found in this sample. The chain uses TRBV5-1 and TRBJ1-6; 7 bases agree with TRBD1. With 4 bases clipped from V and 5 bases from J, the junction kept 6 bases outside the gene matches. CDR1 is SGHRS and CDR2 is YFSETQ in the germline V gene. The CDR3 runs to 15 residues. The CDR3 reads CASSRGDRDNSPLHF. The CDR3 nucleotides read TGCGCCAGCAGCCGAGGGGACAGAGATAATTCACCCCTCCACTTT.

This sequence joins TRBV6-5 and TRBJ2-7; TRBD1 agrees at 8 bases. V dropped 6 bases and J dropped 3; count of bases not matched to a gene: 10. From germline, CDR1 is MNHEY and CDR2 SVGAGI. There are 15 residues in the CDR3. Here the CDR3 reads CASRSRGQGNYEQYF. In DNA, the CDR3 is TGTGCCAGCAGATCCCGAGGACAGGGCAACTACGAGCAGTACTTC.

J is TRBJ2-3 and V is TRBV30, with 7 bases matching TRBD2. The CDR3 length is 16 residues. V was pared by 5 bases and J by 1 base, with 12 bases of the junction left unmatched. Germline-derived CDR1 and CDR2 are GTSNPN and SVGIG (reference sequence). The CDR3 region is CAWGSRAGVGTDTQYF. The DNA of the CDR3 is TGTGCCTGGGGCTCGCGGGCGGGAGTAGGCACAGATACGCAGTATTTT.

This clone has only a few counts. The chain employs TRBV29-1 and TRBJ2-3, with D uncertain. Germline V gene lookup returns CDR1 SQVTM and CDR2 ANQGSEA. V gave up 4 bases and J gave up 6 bases, with 5 bases separating them. The length of the CDR3 is 10 residues. The CDR3 DNA is TGCAGCGTTGCGTTGGATACGCAGTATTTT. Its protein product is CSVALDTQYF.

The V and J genes are TRBV4-1 and TRBJ2-5; 7 bases fit TRBD1. V trimming: 0 bases; J trimming: 1 base; junction bases outside the gene matches: 5. The CDR3 is 16 residues long. Germline CDR1 reads MGHRA; CDR2 reads YSYEKL. As DNA, the CDR3 is TGCGCCAGCAGCCAAGAAGTACAGGGGACCCAAGAGACCCAGTACTTC. This translates into CASSQEVQGTQETQYF.

CDR3 sequence (DNA): TGCGCCAGCAGCCAAGATAGGCAGGGGCAAGCTTTCTTT. Translating it yields CASSQDRQGQAFF. The rearrangement uses TRBV4-3 and TRBJ1-1, with a tentative D call TRBD1 (6 bases). Germline CDR1 reads LGHNA; CDR2 reads YSLEER. Trimming pared 0 bases from V and 9 bases from J, leaving 11 bases between. This CDR3 spans 13 amino acids.

This chain connects TRBV29-1 to TRBJ2-7; no clear D. This CDR3 is built from 13 residues. Germline V lookup: CDR1 SQVTM, CDR2 ANQGSEA. V was pared by 2 bases and J by 10 bases, with 18 bases between. This chain's CDR3 is CSVETISAVEQYF. CDR3 nucleotides: TGCAGCGTTGAAACTATCTCGGCAGTTGAACAGTACTTC.

This clone was counted a few times. The V call is TRBV25-1, the J call TRBJ1-4, with D unclear. Trimming left V 0 bases short and J 8 bases short, with 7 bases between. The V gene's germline CDR1 is MGHDK and CDR2 SYGVNS. The CDR3 extends over 13 amino acids. The CDR3 DNA reads as TGTGCCAGCAGTGAATATGTGGGGGAAAAACTGTTTTTT. It yields the protein CASSEYVGEKLFF.